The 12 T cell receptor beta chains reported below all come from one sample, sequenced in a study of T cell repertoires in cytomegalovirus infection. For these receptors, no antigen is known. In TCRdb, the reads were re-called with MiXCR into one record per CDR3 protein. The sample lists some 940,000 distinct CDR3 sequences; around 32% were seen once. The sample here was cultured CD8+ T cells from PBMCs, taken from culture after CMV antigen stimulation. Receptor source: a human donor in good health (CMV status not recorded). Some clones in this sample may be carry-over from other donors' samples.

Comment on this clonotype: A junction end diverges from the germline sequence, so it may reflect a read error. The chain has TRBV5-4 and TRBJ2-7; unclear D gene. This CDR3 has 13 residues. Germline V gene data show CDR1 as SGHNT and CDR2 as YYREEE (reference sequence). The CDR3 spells CVSSYGPPQEQYF. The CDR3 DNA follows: TGTGTCAGCAGTTATGGACCGCCTCAGGAGCAGTACTTC. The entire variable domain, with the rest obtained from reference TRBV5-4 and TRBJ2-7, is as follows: ETGVTQSPTHLIKTRGQQVTLRCSSQSGHNTVSWYQQALGQGPQFIFQYYREEENGRGNFPPRFSGLQFPNYSSELNVNALELDDSALYLCVSSYGPPQEQYFGPGTRLTVT.

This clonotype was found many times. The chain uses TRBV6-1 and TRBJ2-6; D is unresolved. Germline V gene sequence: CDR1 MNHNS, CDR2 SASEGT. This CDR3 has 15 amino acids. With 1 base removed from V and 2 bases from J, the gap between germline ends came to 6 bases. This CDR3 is CASSEEWAGANVLTF. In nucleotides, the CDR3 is TGTGCCAGCAGTGAAGAGTGGGCTGGGGCCAACGTCCTGACTTTC.

The CDR3, as DNA: TGTGCCAGCAGTTACTCCCCGGACAGGGGATTGCCCGGGGAGCTGTTTTTT. Translation: CASSYSPDRGLPGELFF. This chain connects TRBV6-2 or TRBV6-3 to TRBJ2-2, with 9 bases matching TRBD1. CDR1 is MNHEY and CDR2 is SVGEGT in the germline V gene. The CDR3 extends over 17 amino acids. Trimming at V came to 0 bases and at J to 6 bases, leaving 8 bases not matched to a gene.

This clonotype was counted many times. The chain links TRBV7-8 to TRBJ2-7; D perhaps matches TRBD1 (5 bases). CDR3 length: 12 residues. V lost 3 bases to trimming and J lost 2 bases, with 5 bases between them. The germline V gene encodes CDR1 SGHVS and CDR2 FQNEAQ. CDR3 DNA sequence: TGTGCCAGCAGCTTGACAGCCTACGAGCAGTACTTC. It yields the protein CASSLTAYEQYF.

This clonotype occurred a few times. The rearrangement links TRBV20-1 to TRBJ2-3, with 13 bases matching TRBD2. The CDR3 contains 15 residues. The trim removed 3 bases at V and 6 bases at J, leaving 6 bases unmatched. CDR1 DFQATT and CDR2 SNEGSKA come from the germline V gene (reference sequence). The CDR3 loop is CSASPLAGGLDTQYF. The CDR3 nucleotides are TGCAGTGCTAGTCCACTAGCGGGGGGGTTGGATACGCAGTATTTT.

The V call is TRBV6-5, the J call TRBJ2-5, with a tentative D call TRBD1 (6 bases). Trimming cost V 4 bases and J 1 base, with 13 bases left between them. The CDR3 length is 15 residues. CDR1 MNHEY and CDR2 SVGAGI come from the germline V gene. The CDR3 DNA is TGTGCCAGCAGTTCCACCCCAGGGGCCCAAGAGACCCAGTACTTC. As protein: CASSSTPGAQETQYF.

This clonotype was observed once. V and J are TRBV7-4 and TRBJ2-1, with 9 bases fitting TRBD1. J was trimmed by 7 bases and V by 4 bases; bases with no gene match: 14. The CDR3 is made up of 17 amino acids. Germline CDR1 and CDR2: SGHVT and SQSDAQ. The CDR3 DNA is TGTGCCAGCAGCTCCCGAGTCCGGGACAGGGCAGAAAATGAGCAGTTCTTC. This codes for CASSSRVRDRAENEQFF.

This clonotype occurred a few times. CDR3 residues: CSARGGGAYNEQFF. CDR3 DNA sequence: TGCAGTGCTAGGGGCGGGGGGGCCTACAATGAGCAGTTCTTC. The chain is built from TRBV20-1 and TRBJ2-1; 9 bases are a match to TRBD2. The CDR3 has 14 residues. Germline-derived CDR1 and CDR2 are DFQATT and SNEGSKA (reference sequence). The J segment lost 2 bases and the V segment lost 3 bases, leaving 2 bases of the junction unmatched.

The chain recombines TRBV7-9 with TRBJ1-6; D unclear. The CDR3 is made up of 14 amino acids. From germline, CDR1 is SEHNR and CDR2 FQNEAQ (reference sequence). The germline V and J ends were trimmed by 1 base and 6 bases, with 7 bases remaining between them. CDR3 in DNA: TGTGCCAGCAGCTTAGGATCTAGTAATTCACCCCTCCACTTT. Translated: CASSLGSSNSPLHF.

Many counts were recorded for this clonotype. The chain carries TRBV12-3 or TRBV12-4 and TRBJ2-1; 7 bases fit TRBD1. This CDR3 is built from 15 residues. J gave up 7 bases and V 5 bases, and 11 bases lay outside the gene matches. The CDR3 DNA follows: TGTGCCAGCAGTACCCCGTCCGCACAGGGGAATGAGCAGTTCTTC. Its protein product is CASSTPSAQGNEQFF.

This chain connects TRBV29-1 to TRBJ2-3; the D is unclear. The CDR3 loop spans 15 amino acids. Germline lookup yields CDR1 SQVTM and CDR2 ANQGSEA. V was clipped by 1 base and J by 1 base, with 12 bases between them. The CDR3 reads CSVEVERQGTDTQYF. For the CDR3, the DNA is TGCAGCGTTGAAGTGGAGAGGCAGGGCACAGATACGCAGTATTTT.

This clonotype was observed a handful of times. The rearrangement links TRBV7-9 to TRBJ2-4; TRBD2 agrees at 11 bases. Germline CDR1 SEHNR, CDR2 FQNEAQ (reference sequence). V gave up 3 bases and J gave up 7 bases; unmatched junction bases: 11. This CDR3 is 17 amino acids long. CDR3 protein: CASSFTSGGTVRNIQYF. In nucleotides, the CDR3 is TGTGCCAGCAGCTTCACTAGCGGGGGCACGGTTCGGAACATTCAGTACTTC.